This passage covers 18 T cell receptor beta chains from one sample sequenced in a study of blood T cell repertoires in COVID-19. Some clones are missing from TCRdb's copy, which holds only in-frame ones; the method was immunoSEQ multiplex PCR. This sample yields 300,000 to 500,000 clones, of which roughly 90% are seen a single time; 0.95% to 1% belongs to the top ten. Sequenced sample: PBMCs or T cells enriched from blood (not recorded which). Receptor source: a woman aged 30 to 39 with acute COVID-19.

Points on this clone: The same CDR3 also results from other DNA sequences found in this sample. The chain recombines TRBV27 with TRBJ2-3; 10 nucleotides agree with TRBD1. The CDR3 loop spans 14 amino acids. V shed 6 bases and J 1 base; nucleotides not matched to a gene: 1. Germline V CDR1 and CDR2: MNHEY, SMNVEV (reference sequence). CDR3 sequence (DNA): TGTGCCAGCAGGGGGACAGGGGGCACAGATACGCAGTATTTT. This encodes CASRGTGGTDTQYF.

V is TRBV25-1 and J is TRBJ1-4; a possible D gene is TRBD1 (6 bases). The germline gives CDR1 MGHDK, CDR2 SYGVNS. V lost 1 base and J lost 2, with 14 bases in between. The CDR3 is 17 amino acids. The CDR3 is CASSELGDIWTNEKLFF. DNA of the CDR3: TGTGCCAGCAGTGAATTGGGGGACATTTGGACTAATGAAAAACTGTTTTTT.

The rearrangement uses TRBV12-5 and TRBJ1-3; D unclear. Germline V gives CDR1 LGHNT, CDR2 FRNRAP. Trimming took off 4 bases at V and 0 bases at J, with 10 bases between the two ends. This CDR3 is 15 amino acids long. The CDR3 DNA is TGTGCTAGTGGTTCCGGGGTGGCCTCTGGAAACACCATATATTTT. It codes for CASGSGVASGNTIYF.

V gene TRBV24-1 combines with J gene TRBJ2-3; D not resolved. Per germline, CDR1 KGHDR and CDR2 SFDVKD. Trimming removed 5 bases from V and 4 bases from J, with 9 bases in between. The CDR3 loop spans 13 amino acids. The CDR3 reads CATSVGVADTQYF. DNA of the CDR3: TGTGCCACCAGTGTCGGAGTCGCAGATACGCAGTATTTT.

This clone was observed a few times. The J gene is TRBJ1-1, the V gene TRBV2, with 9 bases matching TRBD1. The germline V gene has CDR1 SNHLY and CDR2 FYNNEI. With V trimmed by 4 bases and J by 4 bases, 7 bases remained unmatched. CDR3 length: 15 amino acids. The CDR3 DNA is TGTGCCAGCAGTGTATACAGGGGGCCTAGCACTGAAGCTTTCTTT. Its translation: CASSVYRGPSTEAFF.

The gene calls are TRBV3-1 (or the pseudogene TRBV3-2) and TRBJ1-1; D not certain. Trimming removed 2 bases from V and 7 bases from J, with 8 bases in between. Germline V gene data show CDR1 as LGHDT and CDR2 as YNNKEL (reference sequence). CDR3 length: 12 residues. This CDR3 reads CASSQPPREAFF. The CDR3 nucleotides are TGTGCCAGCAGCCAACCCCCCCGTGAAGCTTTCTTT.

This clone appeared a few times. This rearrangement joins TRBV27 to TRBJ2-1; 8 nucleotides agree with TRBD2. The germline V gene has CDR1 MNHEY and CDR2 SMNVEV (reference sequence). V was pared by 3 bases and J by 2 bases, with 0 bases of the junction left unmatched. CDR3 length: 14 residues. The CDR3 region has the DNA TGTGCCAGCAGTTTCGGGGGGGCCTACAATGAGCAGTTCTTC. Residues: CASSFGGAYNEQFF.

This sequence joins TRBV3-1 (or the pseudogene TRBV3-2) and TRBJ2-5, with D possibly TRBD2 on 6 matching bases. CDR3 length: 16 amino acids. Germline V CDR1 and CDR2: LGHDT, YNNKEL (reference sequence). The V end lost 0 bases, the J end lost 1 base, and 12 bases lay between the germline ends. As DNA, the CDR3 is TGTGCCAGCAGCCAAGATAAGGTCGGGGGCCAAGAGACCCAGTACTTC. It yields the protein CASSQDKVGGQETQYF.

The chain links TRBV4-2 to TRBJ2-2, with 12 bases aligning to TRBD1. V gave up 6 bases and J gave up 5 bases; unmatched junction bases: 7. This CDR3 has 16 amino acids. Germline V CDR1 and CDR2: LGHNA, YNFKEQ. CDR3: CASRLGDRGRTGELFF. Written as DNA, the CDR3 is TGTGCCAGCAGGCTAGGGGACAGGGGGCGGACCGGGGAGCTGTTTTTT.

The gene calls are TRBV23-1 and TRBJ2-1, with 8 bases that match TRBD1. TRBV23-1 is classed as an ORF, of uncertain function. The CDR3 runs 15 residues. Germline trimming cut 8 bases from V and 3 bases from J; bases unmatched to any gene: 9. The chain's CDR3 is CASGNRTGLYNEQFF. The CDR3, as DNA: TGCGCCAGCGGTAATAGGACAGGGCTCTACAATGAGCAGTTCTTC.

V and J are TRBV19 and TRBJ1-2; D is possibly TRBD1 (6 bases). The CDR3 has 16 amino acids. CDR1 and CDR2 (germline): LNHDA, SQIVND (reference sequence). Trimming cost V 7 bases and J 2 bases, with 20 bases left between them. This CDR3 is CASTLMNRAGNYGYTF. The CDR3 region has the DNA TGTGCCAGTACCTTAATGAACAGGGCAGGCAACTATGGCTACACCTTC.

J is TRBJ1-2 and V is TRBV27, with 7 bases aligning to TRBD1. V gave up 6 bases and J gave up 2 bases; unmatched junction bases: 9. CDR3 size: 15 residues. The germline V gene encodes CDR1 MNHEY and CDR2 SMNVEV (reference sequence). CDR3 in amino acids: CASRPGTERNYGYTF. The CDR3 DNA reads TGTGCCAGCAGACCAGGGACAGAACGAAACTATGGCTACACCTTC.

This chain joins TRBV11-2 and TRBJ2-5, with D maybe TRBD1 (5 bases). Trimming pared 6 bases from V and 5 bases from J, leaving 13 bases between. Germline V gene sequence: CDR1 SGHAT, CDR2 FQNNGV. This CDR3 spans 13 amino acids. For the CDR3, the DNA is TGTGCCAGCAGGAGAAGGGGTGATGAGACCCAGTACTTC. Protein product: CASRRRGDETQYF.

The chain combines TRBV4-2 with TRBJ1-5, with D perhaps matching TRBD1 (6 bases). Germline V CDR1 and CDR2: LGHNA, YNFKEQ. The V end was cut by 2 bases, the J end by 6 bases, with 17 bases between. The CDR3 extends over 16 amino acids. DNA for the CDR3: TGTGCCAGCAGCCAATACAGAGGGCAGGGGACTCAGCCCCAGCATTTT. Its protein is CASSQYRGQGTQPQHF.

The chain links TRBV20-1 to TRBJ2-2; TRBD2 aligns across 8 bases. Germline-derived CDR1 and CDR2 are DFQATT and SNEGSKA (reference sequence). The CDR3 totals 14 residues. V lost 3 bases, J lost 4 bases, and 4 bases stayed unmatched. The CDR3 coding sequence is TGCAGTGCTAGTGGCGGGGGGCCCACCGGGGAGCTGTTTTTT. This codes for CSASGGGPTGELFF.

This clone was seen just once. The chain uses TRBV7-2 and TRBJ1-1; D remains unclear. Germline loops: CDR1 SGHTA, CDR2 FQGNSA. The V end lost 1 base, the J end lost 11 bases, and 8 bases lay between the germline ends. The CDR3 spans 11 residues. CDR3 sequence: CASSLVAEAFF. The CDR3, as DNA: TGTGCCAGCAGCTTAGTAGCAGAGGCTTTCTTT.

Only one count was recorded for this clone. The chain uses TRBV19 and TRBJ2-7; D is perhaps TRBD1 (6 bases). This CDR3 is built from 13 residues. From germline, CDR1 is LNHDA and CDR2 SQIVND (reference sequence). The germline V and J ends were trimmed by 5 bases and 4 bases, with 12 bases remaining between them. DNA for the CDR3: TGTGCCAGTAGTTTCGGGACATATTACGAGCAGTACTTC. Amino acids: CASSFGTYYEQYF.

The CDR3, as DNA: TGTGCCAGCAGTTTCGACAGCCGTAAGCAGTTCTTC. This translates into CASSFDSRKQFF. The chain links TRBV7-3 to TRBJ2-1; TRBD1 is a possible D gene (5 bases). The ends were cut back, 6 bases at V and 11 bases at J, with 14 bases in the middle. Germline CDR1 SGHTA, CDR2 FQGTGA. This CDR3 spans 12 amino acids.